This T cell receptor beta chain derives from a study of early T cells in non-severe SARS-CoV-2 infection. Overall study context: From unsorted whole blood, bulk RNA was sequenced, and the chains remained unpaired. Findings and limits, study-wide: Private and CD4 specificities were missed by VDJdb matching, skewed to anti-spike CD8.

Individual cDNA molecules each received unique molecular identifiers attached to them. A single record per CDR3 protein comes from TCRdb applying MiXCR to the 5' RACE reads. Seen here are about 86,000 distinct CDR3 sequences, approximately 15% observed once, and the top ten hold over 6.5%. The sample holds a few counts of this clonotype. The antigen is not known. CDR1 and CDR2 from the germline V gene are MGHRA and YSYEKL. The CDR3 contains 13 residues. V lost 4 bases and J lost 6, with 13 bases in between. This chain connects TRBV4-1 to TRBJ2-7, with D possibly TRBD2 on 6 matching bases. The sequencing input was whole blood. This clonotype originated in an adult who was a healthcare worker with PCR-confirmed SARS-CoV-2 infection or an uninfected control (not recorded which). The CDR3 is CASSPGLSAEQYF. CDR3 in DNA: TGCGCCAGCAGCCCGGGACTTTCGGCCGAGCAGTACTTC.